This T cell receptor beta chain was identified in a study of early T cells in non-severe SARS-CoV-2 infection. This clonotype was detected ten times or more. This CDR3 region has 15 residues. V shed 5 bases, J shed 1 base, and the junction held 8 bases outside the gene matches. Germline V gene lookup returns CDR1 SQVTM and CDR2 ANQGSEA. Individually, cDNA molecules had unique molecular identifiers attached to them. In TCRdb, the 5' RACE reads were re-called with MiXCR into one record per CDR3 protein. The table records roughly 93,000 distinct CDR3 sequences, approximately 10% of them present only once.

Sample: whole blood. This sequence was found in an adult who was a healthcare worker with PCR-confirmed SARS-CoV-2 infection or an uninfected control (not recorded which). This chain joins TRBV29-1 and TRBJ1-1; TRBD1 aligns across 9 bases. The CDR3 protein is CSVHVTGQGNTEAFF. CDR3 DNA sequence: TGCAGCGTTCACGTTACGGGACAGGGGAACACTGAAGCTTTCTTT.